The 21 T cell receptor beta chains below all came from one sample that was sequenced in a study of vaccination effects on CD4 cells after COVID-19. Assay: immunoSEQ multiplex PCR; the TCRdb copy retains only in-frame clones and omits some. This sample has 25,000 to 35,000 clones, with 65% to 90% found just once. Their recognized antigens are unknown. The ViraFEST assay expanded antigen-specific CD4+ T cells with viral peptide pools before sequencing. Following an approximately ten-day culture, CD4+ T cells were purified. The participants, recipients of two vaccine doses, got either BNT162b2 or mRNA-1273. The sequencing used CD4+ T cells from PBMCs cultured with SARS-CoV-2 spike peptides, collected after COVID-19 vaccination. These receptors came from a human donor who received a COVID-19 vaccine. Some clones in this sample may be carry-over from other donors' samples.

This clone was found once. The chain recombines TRBV3-1 (or the pseudogene TRBV3-2) with TRBJ2-1, with 8 bases matching TRBD2. The CDR3 sequence is 12 residues long. The germline V gene encodes CDR1 LGHDT and CDR2 YNNKEL (reference sequence). Trimming took 4 bases from V and 13 from J; bases not matched to a gene: 6. The CDR3 sequence: CASSPVRGGQFF. The CDR3 DNA reads as TGTGCCAGCAGCCCCGTCCGGGGGGGCCAGTTCTTC.

The chain combines TRBV7-8 with TRBJ2-2, with 11 bases that match TRBD1. Losses at the gene ends were 7 bases for V and 6 bases for J; bases not matched to a gene: 22. CDR1 and CDR2 from the germline V gene are SGHVS and FQNEAQ. The CDR3 contains 20 residues. CDR3: CASKGSQKGRDRGFSGELFF. Written as DNA, the CDR3 is TGTGCCAGCAAGGGGTCTCAGAAAGGTCGGGACAGGGGGTTTTCCGGGGAGCTGTTTTTT. The full variable domain, its missing parts supplied by reference TRBV7-8 and TRBJ2-2, is GAGVSQSPRYKVAKRGQDVALRCDPISGHVSLFWYQQALGQGPEFLTYFQNEAQLDKSGLPSDRFFAERPEGSVSTLKIQRTQQEDSAVYLCASKGSQKGRDRGFSGELFFGEGSRLTVL.

This clone was counted a single time. V usage is TRBV19 and J usage is TRBJ2-5; 11 bases fit TRBD2. CDR3 length: 14 residues. V shed 6 bases, J shed 2 bases, and the junction held 2 bases outside the gene matches. Germline lookup yields CDR1 LNHDA and CDR2 SQIVND (reference sequence). As DNA, the CDR3 is TGTGCCAGTAGACTAGCGGGAGATCAAGAGACCCAGTACTTC. Translating gives CASRLAGDQETQYF.

The chain couples TRBV2 to TRBJ2-5; 13 bases fit TRBD2. The CDR3 runs to 14 residues. The germline V gene encodes CDR1 SNHLY and CDR2 FYNNEI. The ends lost 6 bases at V and 5 bases at J; junction bases unmatched: 3. Here the CDR3 DNA reads TGTGCCAGCAGACTAGCGGGGGGGCCTGAGACCCAGTACTTC. The encoded protein is CASRLAGGPETQYF.

This clone was seen a single time. The V call is TRBV5-1, the J call TRBJ1-1, with D uncertain. Germline lookup yields CDR1 SGHRS and CDR2 YFSETQ. V dropped 0 bases and J dropped 1 base, with 7 bases sitting between them. The CDR3 is made up of 14 amino acids. The CDR3 protein is CASSLDGSNTEAFF. The CDR3 DNA sequence: TGCGCCAGCAGCTTGGACGGATCGAACACTGAAGCTTTCTTT. The variable domain in full, with the rest retrieved from reference TRBV5-1 and TRBJ1-1, is KAGVTQTPRYLIKTRGQQVTLSCSPISGHRSVSWYQQTPGQGLQFLFEYFSETQRNKGNFPGRFSGRQFSNSRSEMNVSTLELGDSALYLCASSLDGSNTEAFFGQGTRLTVV.

The chain couples TRBV12-3 or TRBV12-4 to TRBJ1-2; D remains unclear. Trimming took 2 bases from V and 9 from J, leaving 7 bases between them. This CDR3 spans 11 amino acids. The CDR3 is CASSLRDSYTF. In nucleotides, the CDR3 is TGTGCCAGCAGTTTACGCGATAGCTACACCTTC.

The gene calls are TRBV5-4 and TRBJ2-3; perhaps D is TRBD1 or TRBD2 (5 bases each). The V end lost 2 bases, the J end lost 4 bases, and 14 bases lay between the germline ends. The V gene's germline CDR1 is SGHNT and CDR2 YYREEE (reference sequence). The CDR3 consists of 15 residues. As DNA, the CDR3 is TGTGCCAGCAGCTTCCGGGGCGGCCGGTCAGATACGCAGTATTTT. Translating it yields CASSFRGGRSDTQYF.

The chain carries TRBV6-5 and TRBJ2-2; 7 nucleotides line up with TRBD2. V trimming: 7 bases; J trimming: 4 bases; junction bases outside the gene matches: 6. CDR1 MNHEY and CDR2 SVGAGI come from the germline V gene. The length of the CDR3 is 14 residues. CDR3 amino acids: CASKRGWVTGELFF. The DNA for the CDR3 is TGTGCCAGCAAGCGGGGATGGGTCACCGGGGAGCTGTTTTTT.

The chain links TRBV7-2 to TRBJ2-1, with 8 bases aligning to TRBD2. This CDR3 has 17 amino acids. The V gene's germline CDR1 is SGHTA and CDR2 FQGNSA. V lost 5 bases and J lost 2; bases outside the gene matches: 11. DNA of the CDR3: TGTGCCAGCAGCCCGACGGCTCTAGCGGGCGCCTACAATGAGCAGTTCTTC. It codes for CASSPTALAGAYNEQFF. Based on the CDR3 plus reference TRBV7-2 and TRBJ2-1, the full variable domain is GAGVSQSPSNKVTEKGKDVELRCDPISGHTALYWYRQSLGQGLEFLIYFQGNSAPDKSGLPSDRFSAERTGGSVSTLTIQRTQQEDSAVYLCASSPTALAGAYNEQFFGPGTRLTVL.

V gene TRBV2 combines with J gene TRBJ2-4, with D perhaps TRBD1 (5 bases). V lost 1 base, J lost 7 bases, and 14 bases lay in between. The length of the CDR3 is 15 residues. In germline, CDR1 is SNHLY, CDR2 FYNNEI. CDR3 amino acids: CASSEEAGPVNIQYF. CDR3 DNA: TGTGCCAGCAGTGAAGAGGCAGGGCCCGTCAACATTCAGTACTTC. Based on the CDR3 plus reference TRBV2 and TRBJ2-4, the full variable domain is EPEVTQTPSHQVTQMGQEVILRCVPISNHLYFYWYRQILGQKVEFLVSFYNNEISEKSEIFDDQFSVERPDGSNFTLKIRSTKLEDSAMYFCASSEEAGPVNIQYFGAGTRLSVL.

The chain joins TRBV29-1 to TRBJ2-1; D might be TRBD1 or TRBD2, each matching 6 bases. Germline assignment: CDR1 SQVTM and CDR2 ANQGSEA. The CDR3 contains 15 residues. Between the trimmed V and J ends, which lost 1 base and 4 bases, there was a span of 14 bases. DNA for the CDR3: TGCAGCGTTGAAGTTCCGGGGGCGCGGTACAATGAGCAGTTCTTC. Encoded protein: CSVEVPGARYNEQFF.

This clone showed up just a few times. CDR3 bases: TGTGCCAGCAGCGAAGGCGCGGGGGTTCGAGGCTACACCTTC. This codes for CASSEGAGVRGYTF. The chain links TRBV9 to TRBJ1-2; possible D gene TRBD1, 5 bases. Trimming shortened V by 3 bases and J by 8 bases, and 17 bases separated the two germline ends. The CDR3 totals 14 residues. The V gene's germline CDR1 is SGDLS and CDR2 YYNGEE.

The chain employs TRBV5-1 and TRBJ1-6; possible D gene TRBD1, 5 bases. This CDR3 has 16 amino acids. The ends were cut back, 0 bases at V and 7 bases at J, with 14 bases in the middle. From germline, CDR1 is SGHRS and CDR2 YFSETQ. The CDR3 spells CASSLAFGGFNSPLHF. CDR3 coding DNA: TGCGCCAGCAGCTTGGCCTTTGGGGGGTTCAATTCACCCCTCCACTTT. The full variable domain, completed using reference TRBV5-1 and TRBJ1-6, is KAGVTQTPRYLIKTRGQQVTLSCSPISGHRSVSWYQQTPGQGLQFLFEYFSETQRNKGNFPGRFSGRQFSNSRSEMNVSTLELGDSALYLCASSLAFGGFNSPLHFGNGTRLTVT.

This clone occurred a few times. The chain couples TRBV5-1 to TRBJ2-1; 10 bases match TRBD2. J lost 5 bases, V lost 6 bases, and 5 bases had no gene match. The CDR3 totals 14 residues. The germline V gene encodes CDR1 SGHRS and CDR2 YFSETQ. This chain's CDR3 is CASKASGGDNEQFF. The CDR3 coding sequence is TGCGCCAGCAAGGCTAGCGGGGGAGACAATGAGCAGTTCTTC.

There are a few counts of this clone. The chain has TRBV4-1 and TRBJ2-6; TRBD2 might be the D (6 bases). From germline, CDR1 is MGHRA and CDR2 YSYEKL. V was shortened by 3 bases and J by 0 bases, with 12 bases between the two germline ends. The CDR3 loop spans 17 amino acids. The CDR3 protein is CASSQSAGSSGANVLTF. The CDR3 coding sequence is TGCGCCAGCAGCCAGTCCGCGGGGAGCTCTGGGGCCAACGTCCTGACTTTC.

This clone is a singleton in its sample. The chain combines TRBV25-1 with TRBJ2-6; a weak D match, TRBD2 (6 bases). CDR1 MGHDK and CDR2 SYGVNS come from the germline V gene. Trimming cost V 3 bases and J 2 bases, with 8 bases left between them. CDR3 size: 15 residues. The CDR3 coding sequence is TGTGCCAGCAGTGACGGGGGTGCTGGGGCCAACGTCCTGACTTTC. This translates into CASSDGGAGANVLTF.

The rearrangement joins TRBV6-5 to TRBJ1-4; 7 bases are a match to TRBD1. The CDR3 extends over 15 amino acids. CDR1 is MNHEY and CDR2 is SVGAGI in the germline V gene. J lost 4 bases, V lost 4 bases, and 6 bases had no gene match. The CDR3, as DNA: TGTGCCAGCAGTTTGCGGGGACAGATTAATGAAAAACTGTTTTTT. This translates into CASSLRGQINEKLFF.

This clone was observed a single time. The rearrangement links TRBV6-5 to TRBJ1-2; no clear D. Trimming took off 5 bases at V and 5 bases at J, with 12 bases between the two ends. The V gene's germline CDR1 is MNHEY and CDR2 SVGAGI. CDR3 length equals 13 residues. The CDR3 DNA follows: TGTGCCAGCAGTCTTTTACCCCTTTATGGCTACACCTTC. It is translated as CASSLLPLYGYTF.

The chain links TRBV5-1 to TRBJ1-6, with 7 nucleotides matching TRBD1. V trimming: 0 bases; J trimming: 5 bases; junction bases outside the gene matches: 2. Looked up from germline, CDR1 is SGHRS and CDR2 is YFSETQ. The CDR3 has 15 amino acids. Here the CDR3 DNA reads TGCGCCAGCAGCTTGGTAGGGACAGATAATTCACCCCTCCACTTT. This encodes CASSLVGTDNSPLHF.

The CDR3 loop is CATSDTAGRSDTQYF. The CDR3 DNA is TGTGCCACCAGTGATACGGCAGGACGGAGCGATACGCAGTATTTT. The chain joins TRBV24-1 to TRBJ2-3; D not resolved. Germline V gene data show CDR1 as KGHDR and CDR2 as SFDVKD. V lost 3 bases to trimming and J lost 6 bases, with 15 bases between them. This CDR3 has 15 residues.

The rearrangement uses TRBV21-1 and TRBJ1-4; the D segment call TRBD1 is taken from the table without a DNA check. TRBV21-1 is given as a pseudogene. The CDR3 is 17 amino acids. CDR3: CASSPPRQTGSNEKLFF. The CDR3 region has the DNA TGTGCCAGCAGCCCCCCGCGACAGACAGGGTCTAATGAAAAACTGTTTTTT.